Listed below are T cell receptor beta chains from one sample, sequenced in a study of neurological immune-mediated disorders. TCRdb ran MiXCR on the 5' RACE reads and lists one entry per CDR3 protein. Of roughly 9,800 distinct CDR3 sequences listed, approximately 24% were seen once; the top ten hold around 15%. Sequencing was carried out using CD8+ T cells from blood. The receptors stem from a woman aged 40 to 50 with multiple sclerosis. Each CDR3 is given with its conserved first and last residue. The D gene is left open where the match is weak. Clone size is stated in some rows and not others, as once, few, many or a class when expanded.

J	D	size	V	DNA	CDR3
TRBJ1-4	NA	NA	TRBV10-2	TGCGCCAGCAGTGAGCACAGGCCTAATGAAAAACTGTTTTTT	CASSEHRPNEKLFF
TRBJ2-2	TRBD1	NA	TRBV7-3	TGTGCCAGCAGCCCGAGGGGGCACACCGGGGAGCTGTTTTTT	CASSPRGHTGELFF
TRBJ1-2	NA	many	TRBV6-5	TGTGCCACCCTAACCCCGCAGGCAAACTATGGCTACACCTTC	CATLTPQANYGYTF
TRBJ2-5	NA	many	TRBV15	TGTGCCACCAGCACCCTCCCAAGCGTCCAAGAGACCCAGTACTTC	CATSTLPSVQETQYF
TRBJ1-3	NA	NA	TRBV7-2	TGTGCCAGCAGCTTAGTCAGTCCCTCTGGAAACACCATATATTTT	CASSLVSPSGNTIYF
TRBJ2-1	TRBD1	many	TRBV20-1	TGCAGTGCTAGAGGCAGGGGGCGTATCAATGAGCAGTTCTTC	CSARGRGRINEQFF
TRBJ1-5	NA	many	TRBV10-2	TGCGCCAGCACCCCGACCACTTGGGGGGCGGGCAATCAGCCCCAGCATTTT	CASTPTTWGAGNQPQHF
TRBJ1-2	NA	many	TRBV14	TGTGCCAGCAGCCAAGGGACTGAAGCTAACTATGGCTACACCTTC	CASSQGTEANYGYTF
TRBJ1-1	NA	medium-sized	TRBV29-1	TGCAGCGTAGGGGCAACTGAAGCTTTCTTT	CSVGATEAFF
TRBJ2-2	NA	medium-sized	TRBV9	TGTGCCAGCAGCGTTCCCGGGGAGCTGTTTTTT	CASSVPGELFF
TRBJ2-1	NA	NA	TRBV6-5	TGTGCCAGCAGTTACTCGGTATTCTATGAGCAGTTCTTC	CASSYSVFYEQFF
TRBJ1-1	NA	NA	TRBV20-1	TGCAGTGCTAGAGACATGGGGCCTGAAGCTTTCTTT	CSARDMGPEAFF
TRBJ2-5	NA	many	TRBV5-6	TGTGCCAGCAGCGCGGATTCGGCCGGGTGGACCCAGTACTTC	CASSADSAGWTQYF
TRBJ2-2	NA	many	TRBV20-1	TGCAGTGCTAGAGGGGGAAGAGGGGGGAGCTACACCGGGGAGCTGTTTTTT	CSARGGRGGSYTGELFF
TRBJ2-7	NA	many	TRBV3-1	TGTGCCAGCAGCCCGGGGACTGAACCCGTCTCCTACGAGCAGTACTTC	CASSPGTEPVSYEQYF
TRBJ2-7	NA	NA	TRBV13	TGTGCCAGCAGCGACGGAGACGGAGTCAAGCAGTACTTC	CASSDGDGVKQYF
TRBJ1-2	NA	many	TRBV5-1	TGCGCCAGCAGCTTGGAGCCAGGGAACTATGGCTACACCTTC	CASSLEPGNYGYTF
TRBJ1-1	TRBD1	medium-sized	TRBV5-1	TGCGCCAGCAGCCTGACAGGGGACGGGTCCACTGAAGCTTTCTTT	CASSLTGDGSTEAFF
TRBJ2-7	NA	many	TRBV5-1	TGCGCCAGCAGCTTGGTCGGGGCGGGCTACGAGCAGTACTTC	CASSLVGAGYEQYF
TRBJ2-7	NA	medium-sized	TRBV3-1	TGTGCCAGCAGCCCTGGCTACGAGCAGTACTTC	CASSPGYEQYF
TRBJ2-2	NA	medium-sized	TRBV9	TGTGCCAGCAGCGTAGGGTTGGGGTATACCGGGGAGCTGTTTTTT	CASSVGLGYTGELFF
TRBJ2-2	TRBD2	NA	TRBV20-1	TGCAGTGCTAACCCTAGCGGGGGGGACACCGGGGAGCTGTTTTTT	CSANPSGGDTGELFF
TRBJ2-7	NA	many	TRBV5-1	TGCGCCAGCAGCTTTCAGCCTTCCTACGAGCAGTACTTC	CASSFQPSYEQYF
TRBJ2-7	TRBD1	many	TRBV5-6	TGTGCCAGCAGCTACGGGACAGGGGGTTACGAGCAGTACTTC	CASSYGTGGYEQYF
TRBJ2-7	TRBD1	many	TRBV9	TGTGCCAGCAGCGCCTGGGACAGCGCCTACGAGCAGTACTTC	CASSAWDSAYEQYF
TRBJ2-7	NA	many	TRBV12-3/TRBV12-4	TGTGCCAGCAGTCCTAGGACCATCTCCTACGAGCAGTACTTC	CASSPRTISYEQYF
TRBJ1-5	NA	many	TRBV20-1	TGCAGTGCAACCGACAGGTTAAATAGCAATCAGCCCCAGCATTTT	CSATDRLNSNQPQHF
TRBJ1-6	NA	many	TRBV20-1	TGCAGTGCTTTGTCGGGAAATAATTCACCCCTCCACTTT	CSALSGNNSPLHF
TRBJ2-2	TRBD1	medium-sized	TRBV5-1	TGCGCCAGCAGCGAGGACAGGGGAGTGTATCCCGGGGAGCTGTTTTTT	CASSEDRGVYPGELFF
TRBJ1-1	TRBD1	many	TRBV5-1	TGCGCCAGCAGCTACCAGGGGGCGAGGACTGAAGCTTTCTTT	CASSYQGARTEAFF
TRBJ1-5	NA	many	TRBV5-6	TGTGCCAGCAGCTTGACAGGGCCCTCGAGCAATCAGCCCCAGCATTTT	CASSLTGPSSNQPQHF
TRBJ2-3	TRBD1	NA	TRBV15	TGTGCCACCAGCCCAGGGGGCGCCGCAGATACGCAGTATTTT	CATSPGGAADTQYF
TRBJ2-5	NA	many	TRBV7-9	TGTGCCAGCAGCCCTAGCCGACCAAGGCCCGGAGAGACCCAGTACTTC	CASSPSRPRPGETQYF
TRBJ1-2	TRBD1	NA	TRBV20-1	TGCAGTGCTAGTCAGGGGGATGACTATGGCTACACCTTC	CSASQGDDYGYTF
TRBJ2-7	NA	many	TRBV4-2	TGTGCCAGCAGCCAAGAAGGTAGCTACCACTACGAGCAGTACTTC	CASSQEGSYHYEQYF
TRBJ2-5	TRBD1	NA	TRBV20-1	TGCAGTGCGTCCGGGACACCGACAGGGGAGACCCAGTACTTC	CSASGTPTGETQYF
TRBJ2-5	TRBD1	many	TRBV5-5	TGTGCCAGCAGCCGGGTGACAGGGAGAGACCAAGAGACCCAGTACTTC	CASSRVTGRDQETQYF
TRBJ2-1	NA	NA	TRBV11-2	TGTGCCAGCAGCTCCGAGGGTCCATACGATGAGCAGTTCTTC	CASSSEGPYDEQFF
TRBJ2-3	NA	medium-sized	TRBV27	TGTGCCAGCAGTTTAGAGGCAGATACGCAGTATTTT	CASSLEADTQYF
TRBJ2-2	TRBD2	few	TRBV7-8	TGTGCCAGCAACCCTAGCGGTAACACCGGGGAGCTGTTTTTT	CASNPSGNTGELFF
TRBJ1-1	TRBD1	NA	TRBV5-1	TGCGCCAGCAGATCCCAGGGGGCGAACACTGAAGCTTTCTTT	CASRSQGANTEAFF
TRBJ2-5	NA	medium-sized	TRBV29-1	TGCAGCGTTGCGCACCTGGGGGAGACCCAGTACTTC	CSVAHLGETQYF
TRBJ2-1	NA	medium-sized	TRBV20-1	TGCAGTGCTAGATTCTGGGGGGTTGGCAATGAGCAGTTCTTC	CSARFWGVGNEQFF
TRBJ2-7	TRBD2	few	TRBV15	TGTGCCACCAGCAGAGGACTAGCAGGCGAGCAGTACTTC	CATSRGLAGEQYF
TRBJ2-3	NA	NA	TRBV27	TGTGCCAGCAGTTTATCGCCCGCAGTAGATACGCAGTATTTT	CASSLSPAVDTQYF